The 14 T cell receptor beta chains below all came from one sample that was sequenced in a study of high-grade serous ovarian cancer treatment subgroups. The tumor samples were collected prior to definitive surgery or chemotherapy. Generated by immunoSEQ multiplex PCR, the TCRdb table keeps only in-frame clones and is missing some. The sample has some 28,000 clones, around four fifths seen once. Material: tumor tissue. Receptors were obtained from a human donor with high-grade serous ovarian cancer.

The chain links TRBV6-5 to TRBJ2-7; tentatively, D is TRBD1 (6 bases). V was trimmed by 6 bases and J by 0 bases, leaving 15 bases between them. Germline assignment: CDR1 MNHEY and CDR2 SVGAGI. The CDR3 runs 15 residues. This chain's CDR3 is CASRDPTGLSYEQYF. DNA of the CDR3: TGTGCCAGCAGGGACCCGACAGGCCTCTCCTACGAGCAGTACTTC.

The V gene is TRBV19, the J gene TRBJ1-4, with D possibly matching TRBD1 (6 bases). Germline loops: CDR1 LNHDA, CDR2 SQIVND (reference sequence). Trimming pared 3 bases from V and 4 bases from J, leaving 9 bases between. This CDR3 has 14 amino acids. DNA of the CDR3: TGTGCCAGTAGTATTTGGGACAATAATGAAAAACTGTTTTTT. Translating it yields CASSIWDNNEKLFF. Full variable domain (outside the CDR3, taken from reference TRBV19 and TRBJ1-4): DGGITQSPKYLFRKEGQNVTLSCEQNLNHDAMYWYRQDPGQGLRLIYYSQIVNDFQKGDIAEGYSVSREKKESFPLTVTSAQKNPTAFYLCASSIWDNNEKLFFGSGTQLSVL.

This chain's CDR3 is CASSPGGQYGANVLTF. The CDR3 coding sequence is TGTGCCAGCAGCCCGGGGGGACAATATGGGGCCAACGTCCTGACTTTC. The chain employs TRBV7-8 and TRBJ2-6, with D perhaps matching TRBD2 (7 bases). Trimming left V 5 bases short and J 3 bases short, with 14 bases between. CDR3 size: 16 residues. Germline CDR1 SGHVS, CDR2 FQNEAQ.

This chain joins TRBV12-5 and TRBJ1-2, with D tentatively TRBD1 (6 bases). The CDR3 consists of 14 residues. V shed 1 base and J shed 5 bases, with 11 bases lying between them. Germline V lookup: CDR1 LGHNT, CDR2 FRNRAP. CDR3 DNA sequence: TGTGCTAGTGGTTTGGAACAGGGCCTATATGGCTACACCTTC. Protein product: CASGLEQGLYGYTF. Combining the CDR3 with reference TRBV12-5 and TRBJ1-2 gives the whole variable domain DARVTQTPRHKVTEMGQEVTMRCQPILGHNTVFWYRQTMMQGLELLAYFRNRAPLDDSGMPKDRFSAEMPDATLATLKIQPSEPRDSAVYFCASGLEQGLYGYTFGSGTRLTVV.

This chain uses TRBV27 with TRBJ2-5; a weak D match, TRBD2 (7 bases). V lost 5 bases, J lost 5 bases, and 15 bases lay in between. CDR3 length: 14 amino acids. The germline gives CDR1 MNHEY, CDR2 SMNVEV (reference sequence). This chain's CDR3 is CASSRLGGEETQYF. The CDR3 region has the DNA TGTGCCAGCAGTCGACTAGGGGGGGAGGAGACCCAGTACTTC.

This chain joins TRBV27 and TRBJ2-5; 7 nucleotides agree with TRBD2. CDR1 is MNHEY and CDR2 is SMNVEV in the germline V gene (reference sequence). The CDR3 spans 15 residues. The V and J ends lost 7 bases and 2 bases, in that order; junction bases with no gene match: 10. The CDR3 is CASNKPLAGQETQYF. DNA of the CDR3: TGTGCCAGCAACAAGCCTTTAGCGGGTCAAGAGACCCAGTACTTC.

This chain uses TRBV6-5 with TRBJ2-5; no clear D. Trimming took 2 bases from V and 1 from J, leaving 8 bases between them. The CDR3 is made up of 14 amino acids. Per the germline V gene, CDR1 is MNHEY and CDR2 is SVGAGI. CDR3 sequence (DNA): TGTGCCAGCAGTTACGTCGGCACCCAAGAGACCCAGTACTTC. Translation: CASSYVGTQETQYF.

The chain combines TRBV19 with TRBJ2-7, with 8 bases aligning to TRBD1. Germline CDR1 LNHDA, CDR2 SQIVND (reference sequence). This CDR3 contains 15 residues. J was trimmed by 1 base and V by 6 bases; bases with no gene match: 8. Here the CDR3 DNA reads TGTGCCAGTAGCCGAGGACAGGGAAGATCCTACGAGCAGTACTTC. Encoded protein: CASSRGQGRSYEQYF.

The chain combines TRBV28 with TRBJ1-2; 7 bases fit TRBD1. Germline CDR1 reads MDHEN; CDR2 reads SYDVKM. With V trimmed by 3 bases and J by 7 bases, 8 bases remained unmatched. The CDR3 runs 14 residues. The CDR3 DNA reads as TGTGCCAGCAGTTTTGGCCAGGGGGTCTCTGGCTACACCTTC. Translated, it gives CASSFGQGVSGYTF.

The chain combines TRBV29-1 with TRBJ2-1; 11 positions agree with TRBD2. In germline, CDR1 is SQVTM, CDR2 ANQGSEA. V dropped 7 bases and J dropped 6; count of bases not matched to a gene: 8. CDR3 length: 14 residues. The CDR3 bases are TGCAGCGCCAAAAGGACTAGCGGGCCCAATGAGCAGTTCTTC. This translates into CSAKRTSGPNEQFF.

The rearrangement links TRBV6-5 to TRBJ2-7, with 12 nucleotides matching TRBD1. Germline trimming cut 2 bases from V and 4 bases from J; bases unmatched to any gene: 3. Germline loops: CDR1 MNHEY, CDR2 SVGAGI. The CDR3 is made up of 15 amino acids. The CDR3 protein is CASSYRGQGAYEQYF. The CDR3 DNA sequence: TGTGCCAGCAGTTACCGGGGACAGGGGGCATACGAGCAGTACTTC.

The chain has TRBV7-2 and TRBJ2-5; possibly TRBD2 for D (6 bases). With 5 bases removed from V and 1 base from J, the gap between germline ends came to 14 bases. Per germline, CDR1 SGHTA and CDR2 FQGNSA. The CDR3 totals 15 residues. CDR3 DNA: TGTGCCAGCAGCCCCAGGGACTTATTCCAAGAGACCCAGTACTTC. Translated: CASSPRDLFQETQYF.

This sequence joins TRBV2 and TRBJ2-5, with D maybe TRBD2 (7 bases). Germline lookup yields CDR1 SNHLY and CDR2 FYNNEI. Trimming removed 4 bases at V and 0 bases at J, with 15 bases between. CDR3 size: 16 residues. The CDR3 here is CASSGEGHLYQETQYF. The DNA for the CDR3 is TGTGCCAGCAGTGGGGAGGGACACCTGTACCAAGAGACCCAGTACTTC. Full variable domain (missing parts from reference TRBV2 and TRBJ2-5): EPEVTQTPSHQVTQMGQEVILRCVPISNHLYFYWYRQILGQKVEFLVSFYNNEISEKSEIFDDQFSVERPDGSNFTLKIRSTKLEDSAMYFCASSGEGHLYQETQYFGPGTRLLVL.

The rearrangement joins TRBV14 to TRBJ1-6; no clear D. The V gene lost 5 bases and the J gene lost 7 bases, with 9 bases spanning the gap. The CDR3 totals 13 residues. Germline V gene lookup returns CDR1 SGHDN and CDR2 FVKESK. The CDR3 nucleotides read TGTGCCAGCAGCGGCACTCTCAATTCACCCCTCCACTTT. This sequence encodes CASSGTLNSPLHF.